This T cell receptor beta chain was retrieved from a study of OX40 agonist ivuxolimab in advanced cancers. The study, taken as a whole, reports: Blood T cells, both CD4+ and CD8+, expanded clonally by week 6 at 0.1 to 3.0 mg/kg. It was also the case that some nonresponders had low normalized T-cell clonal expansion.

The germline V gene encodes CDR1 SGHVS and CDR2 FQNEAQ. This CDR3 region has 15 residues. V lost 0 bases, J lost 9 bases, and 7 bases stayed unmatched. The data were produced by immunoSEQ multiplex PCR, yet TCRdb's version contains in-frame clones alone and is incomplete. The table records around 32,000 clones, around 90% of them present only once. Points on this clone: The target antigen is unknown.

This clonotype was sampled from an adult with an advanced solid tumor such as melanoma, head and neck, liver or kidney cancer. This chain links TRBV7-8 with TRBJ2-1; TRBD2 aligns across 8 bases. Specimen: CD4+ or CD8+ T cells sorted from blood, collected in a trial of the OX40 agonist ivuxolimab. The CDR3 nucleotides read TGTGCCAGCAGCTTAGCGGGGGGCACTAGCGGTGAGCAGTTCTTC. Protein sequence: CASSLAGGTSGEQFF.